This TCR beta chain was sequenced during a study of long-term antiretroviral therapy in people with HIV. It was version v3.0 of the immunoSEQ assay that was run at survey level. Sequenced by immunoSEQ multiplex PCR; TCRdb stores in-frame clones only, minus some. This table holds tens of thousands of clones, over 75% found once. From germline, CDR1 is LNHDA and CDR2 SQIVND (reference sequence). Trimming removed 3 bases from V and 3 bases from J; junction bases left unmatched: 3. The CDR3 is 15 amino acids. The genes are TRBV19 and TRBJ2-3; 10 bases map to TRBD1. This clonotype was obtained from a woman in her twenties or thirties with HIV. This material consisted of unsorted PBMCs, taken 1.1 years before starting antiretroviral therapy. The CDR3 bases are TGTGCCAGTAGTATTTCGGACAGGGGGACAGATACGCAGTATTTT. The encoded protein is CASSISDRGTDTQYF.